This T cell receptor (beta chain) derives from a study of CD8 T cells in Susac syndrome (dated by TCRdb to between 2018 and 2021). Regarding the complete study: Among the Susac syndrome patients who were sequenced, clinically active disease was present in about 6 and clinical remission was observed in fewer than ten. At blood withdrawal, Susac syndrome patients were therapy-naive, treated with corticosteroids (with IVIg additionally given to some), or treated with IVIg alone. Whether CD8+ T cell activation and differentiation in Susac syndrome was antigen driven was tested using repertoire sequencing. The study compared CD8+ T cell repertoire clonality among 12 healthy donors, around 14 Susac syndrome patients and around 16 multiple sclerosis patients. Overall results and qualifications from the work: Clonal expansion was seen in Susac syndrome CD8+ repertoires, peaking in CD8+ TEMRA cells and being greater in clinically active patients than in remitting ones. In the total CD8+ and CD8+ TEMRA repertoires, roughly 15 and five Susac-specific public clones, respectively, were identified. The study acknowledged that relatively few individuals were included in the TCR sequencing and HLA analysis.

V is pruned by 2 bases and J by 2 bases, leaving 10 bases of the junction without a gene match. Spanning cysteine to phenylalanine, the CDR3 consists of 17 amino acids. Only the CDR3 DNA is retained, 51 bases long and in frame from the first base. High-throughput TCR beta sequencing profiled peripheral blood CD8+ and CD4+ T cells from healthy donors, Susac syndrome patients and multiple sclerosis patients. Recently defined diagnostic criteria for definite or probable disease were met by the Susac syndrome patients. Bulk CD8+ and CD4+ T cells were purified magnetically by negative isolation, whereas CD8+ TEMRA cells were enriched by FACS. Blood was drawn into EDTA tubes, processed within 24 hours, and PBMCs were isolated by density gradient centrifugation. PBMCs intended for TCR sequencing were frozen in liquid nitrogen and were later thawed in a 37 degrees C water bath. Purity of sorted or isolated CD4+, CD8+ and CD8+ TEMRA cells was at least 90%.

RNA was extracted with the RNeasy kit and roughly 0.45 to 1 ug was reverse transcribed using random hexamers. TCR beta CDR3 regions were amplified with the immunoSEQ multiplex PCR assay covering 54 Vbeta and 13 Jbeta segments. PCR amplification bias was corrected by using a synthetic template baseline for primer optimization and computational correction. The study's own analysis went as follows. Reads were assigned to V, D and J genes according to IMGT and analyzed in immunoSEQ Analyzer, with only productive sequences retained. Clonality was calculated as one minus the Shannon entropy normalized by log2 of the number of productive unique sequences. For each patient and control, public and private clones were evaluated within the 100 most prevalent clones. Susac-specific clones were defined as absent from healthy and MS cohorts, roughly 1,100 published viral clones and other ImmuneACCESS disease sequences. Through fastp at Q25 and MiXCR, TCRdb rebuilt clones from the public reads, retaining in-frame beta chains. Each entry is one CDR3 protein sequence, shown with its most common DNA and genes. The V and J calls follow TCRdb's processing rather than the paper's. The sample table shows around 80,000 distinct CDR3 sequences, and approximately 96% are seen once. The top ten constitute around 0.41% of the sample.

Worth noting for this clonotype: Its cognate antigen has yet to be identified. No much larger clone is present one base from it, and per-base qualities are unavailable.

The sequence came from a human donor with Susac syndrome. The sequenced material came from CD8+ T cells from PBMCs. The sequence joins TRBV23-1 to TRBJ2-7, with 9 bases in between that match TRBD2. TRBV23-1 is an ORF; its function is uncertain. The DNA is as follows: TGCGCCAGCAGTCAACCGGCCAGGCGGGAGGGCCCCTACGAGCAGTACTTC. This is translated as CASSQPARREGPYEQYF.